A selection of T cell receptor beta chains follows, all from one sample in a study of blood T cell repertoires in COVID-19. Produced via immunoSEQ multiplex PCR; TCRdb's table is partial and in-frame only. Of around 250,000 clones listed, roughly 90% were seen once; the top ten hold around 2.8%. The specimen was PBMCs or T cells enriched from blood (not recorded which). These receptor sequences come from a man between 40 and 49 years old who had been exposed to COVID-19. The CDR3 runs from the conserved cysteine through the conserved F or W.

j_gene | v_gene | CDR3aa
TRBJ2-4 | TRBV3-1/TRBV3-2 | CASSRLADLAKNIQYF
TRBJ1-4 | TRBV4-1 | CASSLPDGTNEKLFF
TRBJ1-2 | TRBV10-3 | CAISGTSSDGYTF
TRBJ2-1 | TRBV27 | CASSLLGTSGSAEQFF
TRBJ2-3 | TRBV24-1 | CATSARAGVADTQYF
TRBJ1-1 | TRBV12-3/TRBV12-4 | CASSLKPEAFF
TRBJ2-1 | TRBV6-2/TRBV6-3 | CASSRQGYNEQFF
TRBJ1-2 | TRBV2 | CASSSDSSFTF
TRBJ2-7 | TRBV19 | CASRPRLESEQYF
TRBJ2-1 | TRBV27 | CASSSLPRAGPLYNEQFF
TRBJ2-6 | TRBV19 | CASSTGTLSGANVLTF
TRBJ1-3 | TRBV9 | CASSGYGTESSGNTIYF
TRBJ2-7 | TRBV5-4 | CASSSPQGISSYEQYF
TRBJ1-5 | TRBV27 | CASSWTGGGQPQHF
TRBJ2-1 | TRBV6-1 | CASLRGRAPYNEQFF
TRBJ2-5 | TRBV2 | CASSDGLAGQETQYF
TRBJ2-7 | TRBV10-1 | CASRLFGDRSVEQYF
TRBJ1-1 | TRBV2 | CASSVDRVNTEAFF
TRBJ1-4 | TRBV10-1 | CASSSGAGKLFF
TRBJ1-4 | TRBV4-2 | CASSQVRGATNEKLFF
TRBJ2-1 | TRBV4-1 | CASSRVAMTSTPYNEQFF
TRBJ2-2 | TRBV28 | CASSFRGPWSGELFF
TRBJ1-1 | TRBV7-9 | CASSSPGGMNTEAFF
TRBJ1-5 | TRBV19 | CASRDRTGIPNQPQHF
TRBJ2-7 | TRBV18 | CASSPVPGTSYEQYF
TRBJ2-3 | TRBV15 | CATSPVGGSTDTQYF
TRBJ1-1 | TRBV5-1 | CASSPKTDLTEAFF
TRBJ2-7 | TRBV30 | CAWSVPGNSYEQYF
TRBJ2-7 | TRBV28 | CASSPPGSLSYEQYF
TRBJ1-1 | TRBV25-1 | CASSETLTGSPYYHQAFF
TRBJ2-1 | TRBV2 | CASRPRTGTSGYNEQFF
TRBJ2-3 | TRBV6-5 | CASRYPGSDTQYF
TRBJ1-3 | TRBV25-1 | CASSERGPGNTIYF
TRBJ2-2 | TRBV18 | CASSPPKLAGGSGELFF
TRBJ1-1 | TRBV24-1 | CATSERDSTEAFF
TRBJ1-4 | TRBV19 | CASSIPPGNEKLFF
TRBJ1-2 | TRBV10-1 | CASRTGFYGYTF
TRBJ1-1 | TRBV28 | CASTLSGGSWYTEAFF
TRBJ2-5 | TRBV27 | CASSLSSGIYETQYF
TRBJ2-1 | TRBV5-4 | CASSLVSTTGSYNEQFF
TRBJ2-7 | TRBV9 | CASSVGETSYEQYF
TRBJ1-4 | TRBV28 | CATKGTSNEKLFF
TRBJ2-7 | TRBV28 | CASSFTRVDREQYF
TRBJ1-6 | TRBV3-1/TRBV3-2 | CASSPGGVSYNSPLHF
TRBJ1-2 | TRBV5-1 | CASTSDQGGNYGYTF
TRBJ2-1 | TRBV19 | CASSIDGSYNEQFF
TRBJ2-5 | TRBV7-7 | CASSLVPPRQGQETQYF
TRBJ2-7 | TRBV19 | CASSIPGQWAYEQYF
TRBJ1-1 | TRBV4-1 | CASSQGQQMNTEAFF
TRBJ2-7 | TRBV10-3 | CAISDPRTASGSYEQYF
TRBJ2-1 | TRBV20-1 | CSFLDYNEQFF
TRBJ1-2 | TRBV19 | CASTPTDSPTYGYTF
TRBJ2-7 | TRBV9 | CASSPGQGAYEQYF
TRBJ1-1 | TRBV5-4 | CASSFLQGAYTEAFF
TRBJ1-5 | TRBV5-5 | CASSLSGDSNQPQHF
TRBJ2-1 | TRBV14 | CASTPSGSTYNEQFF
TRBJ2-7 | TRBV10-3 | CAISQGTSGSYEQYF